This T cell receptor (beta chain) was retrieved from a study of vaccination effects on CD4 cells after COVID-19. Study information: PBMC were cultured at some 2.1 million per well with around 10 IU/ml IL-2 and approximately 10 ug/ml peptides.

Using immunoSEQ multiplex PCR, the repertoire was profiled, and TCRdb retains in-frame clones only, with some absent. The data show approximately 47,000 clones, with approximately 80% seen just once and approximately 12% held by the top ten. The germline V gene has CDR1 SGHTA and CDR2 FQGNSA. With 6 bases removed from V and 4 bases from J, the gap between germline ends came to 22 bases. The CDR3 length is 17 residues. A note on this clone: No antigen is known for it.

Between days 10 and 11 of culture, CD4+ T cells were separated out. Findings and limits, study-wide: Limitations: small convalescent group and missing early post-infection timepoints.

The rearrangement uses TRBV7-2 and TRBJ2-1, with D perhaps matching TRBD2 (6 bases). The sequence came from a human donor who had a prior SARS-CoV-2 infection. The sequencing used CD4+ T cells from PBMCs cultured without peptide, collected before COVID-19 vaccination. The DNA of the CDR3 is TGTGCCAGCAGGAACCTTTGGCGGGGCAGGCTTTACAATGAGCAGTTCTTC. This gives the protein CASRNLWRGRLYNEQFF.